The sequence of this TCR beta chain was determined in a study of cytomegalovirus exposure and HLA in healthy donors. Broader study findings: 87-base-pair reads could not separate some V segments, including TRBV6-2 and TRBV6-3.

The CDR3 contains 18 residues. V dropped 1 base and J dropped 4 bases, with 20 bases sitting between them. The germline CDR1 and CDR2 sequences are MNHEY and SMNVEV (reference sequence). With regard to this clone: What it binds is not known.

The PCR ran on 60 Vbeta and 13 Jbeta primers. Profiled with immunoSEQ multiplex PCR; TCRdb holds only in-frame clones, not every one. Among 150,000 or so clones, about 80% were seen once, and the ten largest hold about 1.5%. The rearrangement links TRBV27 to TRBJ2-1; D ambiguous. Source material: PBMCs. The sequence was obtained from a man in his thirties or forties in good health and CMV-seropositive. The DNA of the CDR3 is TGTGCCAGCAGTTTATATGTCCGTGACACCGCTTTTTACAATGAGCAGTTCTTC. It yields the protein CASSLYVRDTAFYNEQFF.